These T cell receptor beta chains were read from a single sample in a study of blood T cells in healthy people across ages. TCRdb re-derived calls from the 5' RACE reads in MiXCR, one entry per CDR3 protein. The sample lists some 1.5 million distinct CDR3 sequences, about 28% seen once, with 6.5% to 8.5% in the top ten. The specimen was blood. Receptor source: a woman aged 25 to 39 in good health. The CDR3 runs from the conserved cysteine through the conserved F or W. Fields, in order: V gene, clone size, D gene, J gene, CDR3 protein, CDR3 DNA. The D gene is left open where the match is weak. Not every row has a clone size; where given, it reads once, few, many or a size class.

TRBV5-1	-	TRBD2	TRBJ2-1	CASSLRQRGGNGQFF	TGCGCCAGCAGCTTGCGGCAGAGGGGAGGGAATGGGCAGTTCTTC
TRBV7-6	few	-	TRBJ2-3	CASSLPAATDTQYF	TGTGCCAGCAGCTTACCCGCGGCCACAGATACGCAGTATTTT
TRBV12-3/TRBV12-4	few	TRBD1	TRBJ2-3	CASSPSGGARDTQYF	TGTGCCAGCAGTCCCTCAGGGGGCGCGAGGGATACGCAGTATTTT
TRBV2	-	TRBD1	TRBJ2-4	CASSGDRGSENIQYF	TGTGCCAGCAGCGGGGACAGGGGGTCCGAAAACATTCAGTACTTC
TRBV7-2	-	TRBD1	TRBJ1-2	CASEPTGQTYGYTF	TGTGCCAGCGAGCCGACGGGACAGACCTATGGCTACACCTTC
TRBV25-1	few	-	TRBJ2-5	CASSEQGRPQETQYF	TGTGCCAGCAGTGAACAGGGGAGGCCTCAAGAGACCCAGTACTTC
TRBV12-3/TRBV12-4	-	TRBD2	TRBJ2-1	CASSTPGLAGGHNEQFF	TGTGCCAGCAGTACCCCGGGACTAGCGGGAGGACACAATGAGCAGTTCTTC
TRBV5-6	-	TRBD2	TRBJ2-3	CASSPGTSGGGGGTDTQYF	TGTGCCAGCAGCCCCGGGACTAGCGGGGGGGGAGGGGGCACAGATACGCAGTATTTT
TRBV20-1	many	-	TRBJ1-2	CSASVGHYGYTF	TGCAGTGCTAGTGTCGGGCACTATGGCTACACCTTC
TRBV28	few	-	TRBJ2-1	CASTAQGAYNEQFF	TGTGCCAGCACTGCGCAGGGCGCTTACAATGAGCAGTTCTTC
TRBV4-3	-	TRBD1	TRBJ2-7	CANSPGTDYEQYF	TGCGCCAACAGCCCCGGGACAGACTACGAGCAGTACTTC
TRBV20-1	few	TRBD2	TRBJ2-3	CSAFGLAGWDTQYF	TGCAGTGCTTTCGGACTAGCGGGATGGGATACGCAGTATTTT